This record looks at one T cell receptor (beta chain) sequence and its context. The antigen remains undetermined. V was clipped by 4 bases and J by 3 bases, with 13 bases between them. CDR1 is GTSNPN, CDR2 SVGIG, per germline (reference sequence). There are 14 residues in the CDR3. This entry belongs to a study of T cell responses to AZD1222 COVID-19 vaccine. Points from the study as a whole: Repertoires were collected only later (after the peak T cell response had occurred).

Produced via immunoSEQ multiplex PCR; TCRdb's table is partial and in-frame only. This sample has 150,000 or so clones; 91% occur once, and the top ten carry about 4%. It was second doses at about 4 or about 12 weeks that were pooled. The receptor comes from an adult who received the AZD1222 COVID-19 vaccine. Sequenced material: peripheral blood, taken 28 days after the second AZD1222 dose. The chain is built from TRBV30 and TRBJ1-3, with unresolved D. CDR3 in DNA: TGTGCCTGGACCAGATGGGGTAGTGGAAACACCATATATTTT. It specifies CAWTRWGSGNTIYF.